The clone carrying this TCR beta chain is a singleton in its sample. Original data processing: Amplification of reference gene primers was used by the study to estimate nucleated cell counts. The method was immunoSEQ multiplex PCR; TCRdb's version includes in-frame clones alone and lacks a portion of them. The V and J calls and the clone size are those of that table, but D and trimming were determined from the DNA. Here the sample spans about 180,000 clones, roughly 90% being singletons. The record originates from a study of blood T cell repertoires in COVID-19. The germline V and J ends were trimmed by 3 bases and 4 bases, with 6 bases remaining between them. This CDR3 is built from 12 residues.

V and J are TRBV12-3 or TRBV12-4 and TRBJ1-2, with TRBD1 as a possible D gene (5 bases). The clonotype originates from a man in his fifties with acute or convalescent COVID-19. The specimen sequenced was peripheral blood. The DNA for the CDR3 is TGTGCCAGCAGTTTCCAGGGCTATGGCTACACCTTC. It yields the protein CASSFQGYGYTF.